This is a list of T cell receptor beta chains from one sample in a study of shared clonotypes between healthy human individuals. The method was immunoSEQ multiplex PCR; TCRdb's version includes in-frame clones alone and lacks a portion of them. In the table there are around 1 million clones, 76% of which are singletons. The sequencing input was memory CD4+ T cells sorted from blood. Receptors originate from a man aged 18 to 29 in good health. CDR3s include the opening cysteine and the closing phenylalanine or tryptophan. D genes are given only for firm matches. Expanded clones get a size class; other rows say once, few or many, or leave the size out.

cdr3_length: 14; d_call: TRBD1; j_call: TRBJ1-5; clone_size: -; v_call: TRBV28; cdr3_aa: CASSLGQGRQPQHF; cdr3_nt: TGTGCCAGCAGTTTGGGACAGGGCCGACAGCCCCAGCATTTT
cdr3_length: 15; d_call: -; j_call: TRBJ1-4; clone_size: -; v_call: TRBV6-5; cdr3_aa: CASSYLTGRSEKLFF; cdr3_nt: TGTGCCAGCAGTTACTTGACAGGCCGCTCTGAAAAACTGTTTTTT
cdr3_length: 15; d_call: TRBD1; j_call: TRBJ1-1; clone_size: -; v_call: TRBV5-1; cdr3_aa: CASSLALQGGTEAFF; cdr3_nt: TGCGCCAGCAGCTTGGCCCTACAGGGGGGCACTGAAGCTTTCTTT
cdr3_length: 15; d_call: -; j_call: TRBJ1-1; clone_size: -; v_call: TRBV25-1; cdr3_aa: CASSSRERGILYAFF; cdr3_nt: TGTGCCAGCAGTAGCCGCGAGAGGGGGATTTTGTATGCTTTCTTT
cdr3_length: 16; d_call: TRBD2; j_call: TRBJ2-1; clone_size: few; v_call: TRBV7-6; cdr3_aa: CASSEIAGPVYNEQFF; cdr3_nt: TGTGCCAGCAGCGAAATAGCGGGGCCGGTCTACAATGAGCAGTTCTTC
cdr3_length: 11; d_call: -; j_call: TRBJ1-1; clone_size: few; v_call: TRBV30; cdr3_aa: CAHGVNTEAFF; cdr3_nt: TGTGCCCATGGGGTGAACACTGAAGCTTTCTTT
cdr3_length: 15; d_call: -; j_call: TRBJ1-1; clone_size: -; v_call: TRBV6-6; cdr3_aa: CASSRPGTGNTEAFF; cdr3_nt: TGTGCCAGCAGCCGTCCCGGGACGGGGAACACTGAAGCTTTCTTT
cdr3_length: 15; d_call: -; j_call: TRBJ2-1; clone_size: -; v_call: TRBV29-1; cdr3_aa: CSALEVLNPYNEQFF; cdr3_nt: TGCAGCGCCCTAGAGGTACTGAATCCCTACAATGAGCAGTTCTTC
cdr3_length: 14; d_call: -; j_call: TRBJ2-3; clone_size: -; v_call: TRBV7-6; cdr3_aa: CASSLGAELNTQYF; cdr3_nt: TGTGCCAGCAGCTTAGGGGCCGAACTAAATACGCAGTATTTT
cdr3_length: 13; d_call: -; j_call: TRBJ2-2; clone_size: -; v_call: TRBV7-2; cdr3_aa: CASSTRGAGELFF; cdr3_nt: TGTGCCAGCAGCACAAGGGGGGCCGGGGAGCTGTTTTTT
cdr3_length: 13; d_call: -; j_call: TRBJ2-6; clone_size: -; v_call: TRBV5-6; cdr3_aa: CASSFTGANVLTF; cdr3_nt: TGTGCCAGCAGCTTCACCGGGGCCAACGTCCTGACTTTC
cdr3_length: 13; d_call: -; j_call: TRBJ2-5; clone_size: -; v_call: TRBV5-1; cdr3_aa: CASSLGHRETQYF; cdr3_nt: TGCGCCAGCAGCTTGGGTCACCGGGAGACCCAGTACTTC
cdr3_length: 13; d_call: -; j_call: TRBJ1-2; clone_size: -; v_call: TRBV6-1; cdr3_aa: CASREDSSYGYTF; cdr3_nt: TGTGCCAGCAGAGAGGACAGCTCCTATGGCTACACCTTC
cdr3_length: 15; d_call: -; j_call: TRBJ2-7; clone_size: -; v_call: TRBV5-4; cdr3_aa: CASSSAGGPTYEQYF; cdr3_nt: TGTGCCAGCAGCAGCGCTGGCGGTCCTACCTACGAGCAGTACTTC
cdr3_length: 17; d_call: TRBD1; j_call: TRBJ2-5; clone_size: few; v_call: TRBV10-1; cdr3_aa: CASSAHSGTANQETQYF; cdr3_nt: TGCGCCAGCAGTGCGCACTCCGGGACAGCGAACCAAGAGACCCAGTACTTC
cdr3_length: 13; d_call: -; j_call: TRBJ2-7; clone_size: -; v_call: TRBV7-2; cdr3_aa: CASTGGSSYEQYF; cdr3_nt: TGTGCCAGCACTGGGGGTAGCTCCTACGAGCAGTACTTC
cdr3_length: 14; d_call: TRBD1; j_call: TRBJ1-6; clone_size: -; v_call: TRBV7-9; cdr3_aa: CASSTGTGVSPLHF; cdr3_nt: TGTGCCAGCAGTACCGGGACAGGGGTGTCACCCCTCCACTTT
cdr3_length: 12; d_call: -; j_call: TRBJ2-7; clone_size: -; v_call: TRBV28; cdr3_aa: CASSSGTYEQYF; cdr3_nt: TGTGCCAGCAGTTCCGGGACCTACGAGCAGTACTTC